This T cell receptor beta chain stems from a study of blood T cell repertoires in COVID-19. CDR1 is LNHDA and CDR2 is SQIVND in the germline V gene (reference sequence). V was shortened by 8 bases and J by 3 bases, with 11 bases between the two germline ends. The CDR3 has 12 residues. Here immunoSEQ multiplex PCR was the method, and the copy in TCRdb shows in-frame clones only, minus some. The table includes about 62,000 clones, roughly 88% detected once. The sequenced sample consisted of peripheral blood. The chain carries TRBV19 and TRBJ2-7, with D possibly TRBD2 on 6 matching bases. The origin of this receptor is an elderly woman with acute or convalescent COVID-19. The DNA of the CDR3 is TGTGCCAGTCCATGGAGGGTCTACGAGCAGTACTTC. Amino acids: CASPWRVYEQYF.